The rows below give T cell receptor beta chains drawn from one sample of a study of immune cell composition in non-small cell lung cancer. Sequenced by immunoSEQ multiplex PCR; TCRdb stores in-frame clones only, minus some. In the table there are thousands of clones, 84% of which are singletons. Sequences were obtained from non-adjacent lung tissue. The source of these receptors is a human donor with non-small cell lung cancer. Each CDR3 is given with its conserved first and last residue.

>TRBJ1-1|TRBV7-6
CASSTQENTEAFF
>TRBJ1-1|TRBV11-3
CASSARSDTEAFF
>TRBJ2-7|TRBV7-9
CASSQSTGVYEQYF
>TRBJ2-3|TRBV28
CASSSQVTTDTQYF
>TRBJ2-4|TRBV12-1
CASSFTGTSGVDKNIQYF
>TRBJ2-7|TRBV28
CASSFDMTISYEQYF
>TRBJ2-7|TRBV10-3
CAISGEYEQYF
>TRBJ1-5|TRBV6-1
CASSDRFGNQPQHF
>TRBJ1-1|TRBV30
CAWSTPRGGTYTEAFF
>TRBJ1-1|TRBV7-8
CASSLPGGTHSDTEAFF
>TRBJ1-2|TRBV2
CASREQSSGGYTF
>TRBJ1-4|TRBV30
CAWSPSGAMDEKLFF
>TRBJ2-3|TRBV4-1
CASSQDTRARRDTQYF
>TRBJ1-2|TRBV30
CAWYVPDRGYGYTF
>TRBJ1-5|TRBV2
CASQPGGNQPQHF
>TRBJ1-1|TRBV7-9
CASSTGGSVNTEAFF
>TRBJ2-3|TRBV5-6
CASSLNTGSTDTQYF
>TRBJ2-1|TRBV11-1
CASSLLAGAYNEQFF
>TRBJ2-3|TRBV27
CASSSSWGTDTQYF
>TRBJ1-5|TRBV6-6
CASSYGQGGQPQHF
>TRBJ2-1|TRBV28
CASSFGPGKQFF
>TRBJ2-7|TRBV19
CASSSLGGTSGSYEQYF
>TRBJ1-3|TRBV7-2
CASSLAPGTGNTIYF
>TRBJ2-1|TRBV29-1
CSVGGTSGTGDEQFF
>TRBJ2-1|TRBV7-9
CASRRTGDLPYNEQFF
>TRBJ2-5|TRBV28
CASNWREGQETQYF
>TRBJ1-3|TRBV27
CASSLEQGNTIYF
>TRBJ1-2|TRBV28
CASGSSSLGPGYTF
>TRBJ1-1|TRBV27
CASSLKPNTEAFF
>TRBJ1-1|TRBV6-6
CASSVRVNTEAFF
>TRBJ1-2|TRBV5-1
CASSFGGGYGYTF
>TRBJ2-3|TRBV12-5
CASGLNSATDTQYF
>TRBJ1-2|TRBV28
CASSFAGQGAGYGYTF
>TRBJ1-1|TRBV2
CASSEARVGIDLNTEAFF
>TRBJ1-1|TRBV19
CASSIYAGEAFF
>TRBJ2-3|TRBV2
CASKSRTGNGGTDTQYF
>TRBJ2-2|TRBV6-4
CASSPLATGELFF
>TRBJ1-3|TRBV19
CASSLSSGNTIYF
>TRBJ1-5|TRBV10-3
CAISPEGNQPQHF
>TRBJ2-1|TRBV7-9
CASSSQAGGTSSYNEQFF
>TRBJ1-2|TRBV19
CASADRVGYTF
>TRBJ2-3|TRBV5-5
CASSVLAGGPDTQYF
>TRBJ2-4|TRBV11-2
CASSLLTGGGGGAKNIQYF
>TRBJ1-4|TRBV7-9
CASSPEGGAVVF
>TRBJ1-1|TRBV5-1
CASSLAQGIRSTEAFF
>TRBJ1-5|TRBV28
CASAKQGGWTDQPQHF
>TRBJ1-1|TRBV5-1
CASSLVTENTEAFF
>TRBJ2-3|TRBV5-1
CASSFQGADTDTQYF
>TRBJ2-3|TRBV7-9
CASSPSSTDTQYF
>TRBJ1-2|TRBV5-1
CASSLEVLGHGYTF
>TRBJ2-5|TRBV7-2
CASSFKTGGKETQYF
>TRBJ2-1|TRBV4-2
CAAGLAGGTNNEQFF